This TCR beta chain comes out of a study of shared clonotypes between healthy human individuals. Study-wide background: The composition of the donors was a couple of women and a few men aged 18 to 49.

The data were produced by immunoSEQ multiplex PCR, yet TCRdb's version contains in-frame clones alone and is incomplete. The sample holds 2 million to 2.5 million clones; approximately 95% are singletons and the top ten take about 0.39%. Turning to this clone: Antigen: not known.

General study results and limits: What limited the represented genetic and exposure-history diversity was the small number of donors. Generation probabilities were higher for clonotypes shared across all four sorted-subset donors than for unshared ones. Memory subsets had estimated richness that was generally smaller than that of naive subsets.

This CDR3 is built from 14 residues. Germline values: CDR1 SGHTA, CDR2 FQGNSA. The ends lost 3 bases at V and 7 bases at J; junction bases unmatched: 7. The material sequenced was naive CD4+ T cells from PBMCs. As for subset: CD45RA+ positively selected. This receptor was identified in a young man in good health. Some clones in this sample may be carry-over from other donors' samples. The chain combines TRBV7-2 with TRBJ1-2, with 8 bases aligning to TRBD1. The CDR3 DNA is TGTGCCAGCAGCTTCGACGGGACAGGAATTGGCTACACCTTC. Translated, it gives CASSFDGTGIGYTF.